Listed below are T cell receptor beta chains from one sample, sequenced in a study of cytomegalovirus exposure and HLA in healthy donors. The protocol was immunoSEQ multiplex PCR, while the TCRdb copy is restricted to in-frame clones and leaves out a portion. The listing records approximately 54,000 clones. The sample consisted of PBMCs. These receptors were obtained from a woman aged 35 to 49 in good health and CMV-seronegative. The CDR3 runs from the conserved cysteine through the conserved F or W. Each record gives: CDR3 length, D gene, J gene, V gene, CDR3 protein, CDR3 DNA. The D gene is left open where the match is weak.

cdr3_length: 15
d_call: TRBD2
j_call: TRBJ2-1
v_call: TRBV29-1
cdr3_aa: CSVDTGLALYNEQFF
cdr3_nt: TGCAGCGTCGATACGGGACTAGCGTTATACAATGAGCAGTTCTTC

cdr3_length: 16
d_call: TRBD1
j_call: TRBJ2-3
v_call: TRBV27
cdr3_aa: CASSLTGGFITDTQYF
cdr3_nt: TGTGCCAGCAGTTTGACAGGGGGATTCATCACAGATACGCAGTATTTT

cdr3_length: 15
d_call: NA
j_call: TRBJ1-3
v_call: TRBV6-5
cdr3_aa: CASSRTASSGNTIYF
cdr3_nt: TGTGCCAGCAGTCGGACAGCGAGCTCTGGAAACACCATATATTTT

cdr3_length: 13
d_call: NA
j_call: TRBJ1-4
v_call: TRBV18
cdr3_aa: CASSPPTLEKLFF
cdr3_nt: TGTGCCAGCTCACCACCTACTCTTGAAAAACTGTTTTTT

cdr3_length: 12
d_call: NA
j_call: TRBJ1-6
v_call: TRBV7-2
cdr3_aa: CASRTPNSPLHF
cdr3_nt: TGTGCCAGCAGAACTCCAAATTCACCCCTCCACTTT

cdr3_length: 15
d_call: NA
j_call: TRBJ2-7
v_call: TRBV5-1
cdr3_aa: CASSLGTEFSYEQYF
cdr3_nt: TGCGCCAGCAGCTTGGGGACAGAGTTCTCCTACGAGCAGTACTTC

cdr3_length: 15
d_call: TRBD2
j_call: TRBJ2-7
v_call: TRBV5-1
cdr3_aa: CASSTAVAGEGEQYF
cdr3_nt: TGCGCCAGCAGCACGGCCGTAGCGGGAGAGGGCGAGCAGTACTTC

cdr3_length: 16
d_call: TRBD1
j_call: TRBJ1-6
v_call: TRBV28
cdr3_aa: CASSSLKDRYNSPLHF
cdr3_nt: TGTGCCAGCAGTTCCTTGAAGGACAGGTATAATTCACCCCTCCACTTT

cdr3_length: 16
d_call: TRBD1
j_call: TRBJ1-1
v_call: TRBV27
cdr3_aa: CASRTTSAGGHTEAFF
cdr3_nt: TGTGCCAGCAGGACCACTTCGGCAGGGGGGCACACTGAAGCTTTCTTT

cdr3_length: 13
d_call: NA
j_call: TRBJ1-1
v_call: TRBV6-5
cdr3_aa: CASSPEDRTEAFF
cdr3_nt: TGTGCCAGCAGCCCTGAGGATCGGACTGAAGCTTTCTTT

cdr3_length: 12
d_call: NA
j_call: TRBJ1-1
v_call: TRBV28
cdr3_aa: CASTAPGTEAFF
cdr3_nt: TGTGCCAGCACCGCGCCGGGGACTGAAGCTTTCTTT

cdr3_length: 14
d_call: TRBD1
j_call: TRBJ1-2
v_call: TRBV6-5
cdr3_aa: CASSPRQGSYGYTF
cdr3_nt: TGTGCCAGCAGTCCCCGACAGGGATCCTATGGCTACACCTTC

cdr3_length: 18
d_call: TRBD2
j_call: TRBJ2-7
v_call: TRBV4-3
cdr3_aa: CASSQETGRTSGAYEQYF
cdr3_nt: TGCGCCAGCAGCCAAGAAACTGGGCGGACTAGCGGGGCGTACGAGCAGTACTTC

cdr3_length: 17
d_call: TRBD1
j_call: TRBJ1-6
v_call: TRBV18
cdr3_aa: CASSLPRRQGRQSPLHF
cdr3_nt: TGTGCCAGCTCACTTCCTCGGCGACAGGGGAGGCAATCACCCCTCCACTTT

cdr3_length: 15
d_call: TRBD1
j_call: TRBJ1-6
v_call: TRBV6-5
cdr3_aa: CATHRGVLTNSPLHF
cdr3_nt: TGTGCCACCCACAGGGGCGTACTAACGAATTCACCCCTCCACTTT

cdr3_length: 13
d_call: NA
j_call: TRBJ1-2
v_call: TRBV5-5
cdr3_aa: CASSLAGGGGYTF
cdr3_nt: TGTGCCAGCAGCTTGGCCGGGGGAGGTGGCTACACCTTC

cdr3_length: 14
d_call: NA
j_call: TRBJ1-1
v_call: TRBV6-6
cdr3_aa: CASSHPGLGTEAFF
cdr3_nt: TGTGCCAGCAGCCACCCAGGGTTGGGCACTGAAGCTTTCTTT

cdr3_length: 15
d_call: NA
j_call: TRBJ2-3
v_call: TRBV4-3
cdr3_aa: CASSQGLVVPDTQYF
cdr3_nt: TGCGCCAGCAGCCAAGGACTAGTCGTGCCAGATACGCAGTATTTT

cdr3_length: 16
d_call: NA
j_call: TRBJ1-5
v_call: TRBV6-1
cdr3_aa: CASSAQVFSSNQLQHF
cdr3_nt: TGTGCCAGCAGTGCACAGGTTTTCAGCAGCAATCAGCTCCAGCATTTT

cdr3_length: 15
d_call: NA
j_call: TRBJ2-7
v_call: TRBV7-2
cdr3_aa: CASSLRPGVDYEQYF
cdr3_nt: TGTGCCAGCAGCTTACGTCCCGGGGTAGACTACGAGCAGTACTTC

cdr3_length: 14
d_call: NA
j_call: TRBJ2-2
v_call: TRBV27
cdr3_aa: CASSFRSETGELFF
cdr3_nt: TGTGCCAGCAGTTTTCGATCAGAAACCGGGGAGCTGTTTTTT

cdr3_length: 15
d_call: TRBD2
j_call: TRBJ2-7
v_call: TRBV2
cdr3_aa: CASSVKLAGAYEQYF
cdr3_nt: TGTGCCAGCAGTGTGAAACTAGCGGGAGCCTACGAGCAGTACTTC

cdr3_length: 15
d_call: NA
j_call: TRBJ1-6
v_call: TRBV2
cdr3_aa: CASSEAGLRRSPLHF
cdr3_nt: TGTGCCAGCAGTGAAGCTGGACTTCGTCGGTCACCCCTCCACTTT

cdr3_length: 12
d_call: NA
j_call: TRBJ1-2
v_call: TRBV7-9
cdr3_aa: CASSFPDYGYTF
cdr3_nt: TGTGCCAGCAGCTTCCCCGACTACGGCTACACCTTC

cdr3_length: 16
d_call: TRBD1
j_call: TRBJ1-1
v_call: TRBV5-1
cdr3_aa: CASSENVRDRDTEAFF
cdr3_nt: TGCGCCAGCAGCGAAAACGTCCGGGACAGGGACACTGAAGCTTTCTTT

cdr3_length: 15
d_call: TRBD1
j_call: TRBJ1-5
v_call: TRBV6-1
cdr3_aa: CASSDRDRGRQPQHF
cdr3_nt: TGTGCCAGCAGTGACCGGGACAGGGGGCGTCAGCCCCAGCATTTT

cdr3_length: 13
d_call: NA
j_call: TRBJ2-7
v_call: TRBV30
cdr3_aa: CAWTPGIAYEQYF
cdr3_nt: TGTGCCTGGACCCCCGGGATCGCCTACGAGCAGTACTTC

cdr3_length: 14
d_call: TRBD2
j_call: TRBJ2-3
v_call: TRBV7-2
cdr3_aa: CASSRRGMGNTQYF
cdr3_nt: TGTGCCAGCAGTCGGCGGGGGATGGGAAATACGCAGTATTTT

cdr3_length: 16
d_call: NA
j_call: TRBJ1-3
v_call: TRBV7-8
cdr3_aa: CASSRTGGGSGNTIYF
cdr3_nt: TGTGCCAGCAGCCGGACCGGGGGGGGCTCTGGAAACACCATATATTTT

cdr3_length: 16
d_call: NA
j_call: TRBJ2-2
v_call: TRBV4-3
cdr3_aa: CASSLPAGLGTGELFF
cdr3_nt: TGCGCCAGCAGCCTCCCGGCAGGGCTTGGCACCGGGGAGCTGTTTTTT

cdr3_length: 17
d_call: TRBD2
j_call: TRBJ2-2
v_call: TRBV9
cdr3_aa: CASSVERLAGAGGELFF
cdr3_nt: TGTGCCAGCAGCGTAGAGCGGCTAGCGGGAGCAGGCGGGGAGCTGTTTTTT

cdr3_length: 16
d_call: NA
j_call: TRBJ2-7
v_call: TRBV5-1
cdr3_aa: CASSNGRRDFRSEQYF
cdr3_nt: TGCGCCAGCAGCAACGGACGGAGGGACTTTCGGTCCGAGCAGTACTTC

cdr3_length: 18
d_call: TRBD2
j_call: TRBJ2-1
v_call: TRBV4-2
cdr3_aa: CASSHSKRGGRRLEEQFF
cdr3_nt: TGTGCCAGCAGCCACTCTAAGAGGGGCGGGAGACGTCTGGAGGAGCAGTTCTTC

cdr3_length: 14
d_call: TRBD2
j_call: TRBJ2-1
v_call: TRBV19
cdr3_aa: CASKPGRYYNEQFF
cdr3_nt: TGTGCCAGTAAACCCGGGAGGTACTACAATGAGCAGTTCTTC

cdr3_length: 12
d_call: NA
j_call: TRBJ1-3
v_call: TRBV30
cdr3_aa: CAWSVSEHTIYF
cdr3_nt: TGTGCCTGGAGTGTATCGGAGCACACCATATATTTT

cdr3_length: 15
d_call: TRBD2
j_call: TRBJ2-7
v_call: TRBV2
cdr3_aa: CASSEVRLAVYEQYF
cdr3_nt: TGTGCCAGCAGTGAAGTCAGACTAGCGGTCTACGAGCAGTACTTC

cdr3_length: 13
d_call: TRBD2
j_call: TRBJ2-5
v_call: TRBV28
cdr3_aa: CASTLPGGETQYF
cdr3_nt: TGTGCCAGCACCCTTCCGGGGGGAGAGACCCAGTACTTC

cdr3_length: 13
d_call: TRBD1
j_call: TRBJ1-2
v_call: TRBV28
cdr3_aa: CASRVQGRYGYTF
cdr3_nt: TGTGCCAGCAGGGTACAGGGGCGCTATGGCTACACCTTC

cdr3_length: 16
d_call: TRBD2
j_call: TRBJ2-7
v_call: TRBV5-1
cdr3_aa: CASSLARLAESYEQYF
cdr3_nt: TGCGCCAGCAGCTTGGCGCGACTAGCGGAATCCTACGAGCAGTACTTC

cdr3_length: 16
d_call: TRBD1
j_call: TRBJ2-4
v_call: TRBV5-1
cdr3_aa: CASSLVTGGPKNIQYF
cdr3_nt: TGCGCCAGCAGCTTGGTGACAGGGGGCCCCAAAAACATTCAGTACTTC

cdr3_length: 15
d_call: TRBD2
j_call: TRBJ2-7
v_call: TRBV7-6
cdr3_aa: CASSSLAGGSYEQYF
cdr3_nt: TGTGCCAGCAGCAGCCTAGCGGGGGGATCCTACGAGCAGTACTTC

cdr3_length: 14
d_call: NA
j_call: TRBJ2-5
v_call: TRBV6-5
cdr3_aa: CASSYSWGRETQYF
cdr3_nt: TGTGCCAGCAGTTACTCGTGGGGGCGCGAGACCCAGTACTTC

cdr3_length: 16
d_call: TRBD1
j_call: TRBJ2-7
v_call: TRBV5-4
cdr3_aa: CASSLGSGQGIYEQYF
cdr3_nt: TGTGCCAGCAGCTTGGGTTCGGGACAGGGGATATACGAGCAGTACTTC

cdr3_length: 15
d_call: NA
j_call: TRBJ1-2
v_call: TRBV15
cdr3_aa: CATSRVVTGSYGYTF
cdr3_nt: TGTGCCACCAGCAGAGTCGTAACAGGGTCCTATGGCTACACCTTC

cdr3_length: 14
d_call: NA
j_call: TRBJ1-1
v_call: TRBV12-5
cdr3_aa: CASGRREDPTEAFF
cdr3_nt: TGTGCTAGTGGTCGCAGGGAGGACCCCACTGAAGCTTTCTTT

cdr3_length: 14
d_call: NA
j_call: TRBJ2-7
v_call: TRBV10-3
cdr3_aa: CAISTERGIYEQYF
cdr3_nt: TGTGCCATCAGTACCGAAAGGGGGATCTACGAGCAGTACTTC

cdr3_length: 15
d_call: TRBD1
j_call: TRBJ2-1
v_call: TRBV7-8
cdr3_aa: CASSLDRGPANEQFF
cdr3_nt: TGTGCCAGCAGCCTGGACAGGGGCCCGGCGAATGAGCAGTTCTTC